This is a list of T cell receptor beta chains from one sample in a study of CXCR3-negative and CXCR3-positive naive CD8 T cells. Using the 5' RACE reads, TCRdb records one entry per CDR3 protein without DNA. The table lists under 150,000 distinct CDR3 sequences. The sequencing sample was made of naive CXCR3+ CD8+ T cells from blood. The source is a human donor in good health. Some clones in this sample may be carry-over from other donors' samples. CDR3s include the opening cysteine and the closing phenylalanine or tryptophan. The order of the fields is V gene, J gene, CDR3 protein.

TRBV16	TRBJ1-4	CASSQSATGSNEKLFF
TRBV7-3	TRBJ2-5	CASSATSGAQETQYF
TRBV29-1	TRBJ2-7	CSVTGTSPYEQYF
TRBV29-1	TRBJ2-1	CSVAAYNEQFF
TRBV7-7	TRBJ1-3	CASSLGNGPGNTIYF
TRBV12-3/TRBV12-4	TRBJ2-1	CASRGLVTTSYNEQFF
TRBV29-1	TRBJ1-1	CSVVGQGGSTEAFF
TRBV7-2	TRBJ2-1	CASSRGTSPNEQFF
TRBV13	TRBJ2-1	CAIPRPGLNNEQFF
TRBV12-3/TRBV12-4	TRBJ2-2	CATGPWGLAGNESPGELFF
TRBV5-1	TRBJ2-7	CASSSGSGTSGASLSYEQYF
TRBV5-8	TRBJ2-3	CASSHLEGGPSVDTQYF
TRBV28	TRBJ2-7	CASRDTGYGYEQYF
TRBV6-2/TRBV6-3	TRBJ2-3	CASSLVDVGTRGTGTRGTQYF
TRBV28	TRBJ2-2	CASTTSFPNTGELFF
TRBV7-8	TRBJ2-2	CASSLLSPPGELFF
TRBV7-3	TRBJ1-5	CASSWGNNQPQHF
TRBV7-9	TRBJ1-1	CASSPPEDKTKEGAFF
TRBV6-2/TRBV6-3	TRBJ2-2	CASSEPTVQFTGELFF
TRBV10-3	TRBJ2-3	CAISESRPGETSTDTQYF
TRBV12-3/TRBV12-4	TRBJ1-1	CASSSENTEAFF
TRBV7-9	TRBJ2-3	CASSSPIVLAAISDTQYF
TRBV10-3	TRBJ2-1	CAISDLGSYNEQFF
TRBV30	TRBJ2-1	CAWSVVGNEQFF
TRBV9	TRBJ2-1	CASSVSESSYNEQFF
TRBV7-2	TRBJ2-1	CASSFLDGYNEQFF
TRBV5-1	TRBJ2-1	CASSLTSSYEQFF
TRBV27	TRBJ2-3	CASSSSRTRGAWTQYF
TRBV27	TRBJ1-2	CASSQDRGSPYGYTF
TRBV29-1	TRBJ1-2	CSVRQADYGYTF
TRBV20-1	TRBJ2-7	CSALEWGYEQYF
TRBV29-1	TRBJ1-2	CSVEEETPANYGYTF
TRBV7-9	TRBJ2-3	CASSSPIESTSTDTQYF
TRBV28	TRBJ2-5	CASNGLAGKIQETQYF